In this sample, the clone carrying this T cell receptor (beta chain) turned up a few times. Antigen specificity is unknown. Germline V lookup: CDR1 SQVTM, CDR2 ANQGSEA. The CDR3 spans 13 residues. Trimming took off 3 bases at V and 2 bases at J, with 11 bases between the two ends. Hyperthyroidism was considered stable when no ophthalmopathy appeared within 18 months of follow-up. In this cohort, patients with other autoimmune diseases, uncontrolled infections, pregnancy or lactation were excluded. It was on clinical symptoms, serum thyroxine, TRAb, thyroid ultrasound and orbital computed tomography that diagnosis relied. The data originate from a study of Graves' ophthalmopathy and Graves' hyperthyroidism. Study-wide results and limits: Ophthalmopathy versus stable hyperthyroidism: 13-signature model gave 85% to 90% sensitivity, 75% to 82% specificity.

Amplified TCR beta CDR3 regions were obtained using RNA transcripts as template. Investigators did first-round RT-PCR with HTBI primers, then second-round multiplex PCR. TCRdb itself ran the multiplex PCR reads through MiXCR, one entry per CDR3 protein. This table holds 500,000 to 700,000 distinct CDR3 sequences, about 20% found once. Sequenced sample: peripheral blood. This clonotype originated in a woman aged 18-29 years with stable Graves' hyperthyroidism. Some clones in this sample may be carry-over from other donors' samples. This rearrangement joins TRBV29-1 to TRBJ2-7, with D perhaps matching TRBD1 (6 bases). The DNA for the CDR3 is TGCAGCGTTGAGGGACACGAGACCTACGAGCAGTACTTC. This codes for CSVEGHETYEQYF.